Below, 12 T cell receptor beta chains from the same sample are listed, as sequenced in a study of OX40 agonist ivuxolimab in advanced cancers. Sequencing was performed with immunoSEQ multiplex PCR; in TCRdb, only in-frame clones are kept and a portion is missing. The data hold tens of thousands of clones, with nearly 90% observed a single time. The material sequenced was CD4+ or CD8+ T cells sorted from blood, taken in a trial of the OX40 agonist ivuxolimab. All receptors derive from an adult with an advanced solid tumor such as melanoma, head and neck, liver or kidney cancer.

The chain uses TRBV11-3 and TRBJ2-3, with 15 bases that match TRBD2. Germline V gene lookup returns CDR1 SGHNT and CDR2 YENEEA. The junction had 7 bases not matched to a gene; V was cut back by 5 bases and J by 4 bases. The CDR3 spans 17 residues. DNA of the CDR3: TGTGCCAGCAGCCCCTGGACTAGCGGGGGGGTCCCAGATACGCAGTATTTT. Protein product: CASSPWTSGGVPDTQYF.

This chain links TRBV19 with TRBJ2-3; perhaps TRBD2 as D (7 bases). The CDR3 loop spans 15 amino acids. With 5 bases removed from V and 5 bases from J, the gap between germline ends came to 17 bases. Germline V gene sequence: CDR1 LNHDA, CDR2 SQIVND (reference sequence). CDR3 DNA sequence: TGTGCCAGTAGTTTCGGGGGGCCCTACGGAGATACGCAGTATTTT. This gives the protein CASSFGGPYGDTQYF.

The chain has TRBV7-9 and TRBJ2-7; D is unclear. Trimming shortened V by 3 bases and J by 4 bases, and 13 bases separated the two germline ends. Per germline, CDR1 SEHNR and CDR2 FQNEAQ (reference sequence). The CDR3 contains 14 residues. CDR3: CASSFVSGGYEQYF. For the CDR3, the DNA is TGTGCCAGCAGCTTTGTGAGTGGTGGGTACGAGCAGTACTTC.

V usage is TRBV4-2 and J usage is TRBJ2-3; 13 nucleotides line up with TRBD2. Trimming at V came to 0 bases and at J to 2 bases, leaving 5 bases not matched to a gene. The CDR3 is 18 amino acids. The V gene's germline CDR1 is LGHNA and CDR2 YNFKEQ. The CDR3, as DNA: TGTGCCAGCAGCCAAGAGATGACTAGCGGGGGGCACACAGATACGCAGTATTTT. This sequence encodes CASSQEMTSGGHTDTQYF.

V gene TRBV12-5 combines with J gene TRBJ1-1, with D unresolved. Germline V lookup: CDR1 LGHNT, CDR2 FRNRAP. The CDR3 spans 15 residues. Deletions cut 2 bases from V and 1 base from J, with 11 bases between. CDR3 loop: CASGLLLGENTEAFF. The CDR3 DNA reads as TGTGCTAGTGGTTTGCTACTAGGAGAGAACACTGAAGCTTTCTTT.

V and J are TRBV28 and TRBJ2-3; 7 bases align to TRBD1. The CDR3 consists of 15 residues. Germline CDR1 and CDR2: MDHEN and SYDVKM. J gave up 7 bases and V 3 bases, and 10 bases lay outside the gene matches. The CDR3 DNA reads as TGTGCCAGCAGTTTTGTGGGACAGCGTGGTTATACGCAGTATTTT. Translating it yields CASSFVGQRGYTQYF.

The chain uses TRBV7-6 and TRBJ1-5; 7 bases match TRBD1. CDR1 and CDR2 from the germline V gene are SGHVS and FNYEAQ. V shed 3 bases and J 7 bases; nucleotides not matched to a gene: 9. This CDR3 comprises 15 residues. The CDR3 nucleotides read TGTGCCAGCAGCTTGAGGACAGGAGCGGAGCAGCCCCAGCATTTT. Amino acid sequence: CASSLRTGAEQPQHF.

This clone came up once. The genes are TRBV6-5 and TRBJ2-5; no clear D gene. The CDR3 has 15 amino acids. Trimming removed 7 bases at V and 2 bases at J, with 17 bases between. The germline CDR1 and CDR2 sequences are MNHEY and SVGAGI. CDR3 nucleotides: TGTGCCAGCACCGAATCGGCAACTGGACAAGAGACCCAGTACTTC. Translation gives CASTESATGQETQYF.

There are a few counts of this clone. CDR3: CASSRPGELAPEQYF. The CDR3 DNA sequence: TGTGCCAGCAGCCGCCCGGGAGAGTTGGCCCCTGAGCAGTACTTC. The V call is TRBV7-3, the J call TRBJ2-7; a possible D gene is TRBD2 (6 bases). With 5 bases removed from V and 7 bases from J, the gap between germline ends came to 21 bases. Per germline, CDR1 SGHTA and CDR2 FQGTGA. The CDR3 runs 15 residues.

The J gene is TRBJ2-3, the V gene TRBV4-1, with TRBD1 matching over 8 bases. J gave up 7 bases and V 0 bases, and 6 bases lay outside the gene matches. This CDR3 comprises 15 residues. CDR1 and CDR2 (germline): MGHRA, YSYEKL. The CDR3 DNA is TGCGCCAGCAGCCAAGATCGCACAGGGGGGAATACGCAGTATTTT. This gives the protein CASSQDRTGGNTQYF.

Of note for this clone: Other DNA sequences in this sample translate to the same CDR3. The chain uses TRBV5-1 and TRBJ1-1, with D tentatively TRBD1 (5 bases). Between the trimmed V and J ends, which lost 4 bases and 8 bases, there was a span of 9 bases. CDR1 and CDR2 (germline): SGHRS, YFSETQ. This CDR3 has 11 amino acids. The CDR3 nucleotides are TGCGCCAGCAGCCCGGGGACGGAAGCTTTCTTT. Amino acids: CASSPGTEAFF. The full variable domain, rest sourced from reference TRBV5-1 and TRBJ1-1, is KAGVTQTPRYLIKTRGQQVTLSCSPISGHRSVSWYQQTPGQGLQFLFEYFSETQRNKGNFPGRFSGRQFSNSRSEMNVSTLELGDSALYLCASSPGTEAFFGQGTRLTVV.

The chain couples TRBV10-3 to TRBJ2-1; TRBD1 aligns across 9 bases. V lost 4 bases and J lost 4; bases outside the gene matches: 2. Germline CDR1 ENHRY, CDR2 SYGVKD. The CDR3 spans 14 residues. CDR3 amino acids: CAISGTGEYNEQFF. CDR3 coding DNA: TGTGCCATCAGTGGGACAGGGGAGTACAATGAGCAGTTCTTC.